This T cell receptor (beta chain) was obtained from a study of patients and donors after allogeneic stem cell transplantation. This clonotype was observed a few times. TCRdb passed the RT-PCR reads through MiXCR, listing each CDR3 protein once. The sample yields 410,000 or so distinct CDR3 sequences, roughly 16% seen once. Germline lookup yields CDR1 SEHNR and CDR2 FQNEAQ (reference sequence). With 4 bases removed from V and 2 bases from J, the gap between germline ends came to 12 bases. This CDR3 is 14 amino acids long. This sequence was found in a human donor who was either an allogeneic HSCT recipient or a stem cell or donor lymphocyte infusion donor (not recorded which). It is not recorded whose cells these are; they may come from a transplant donor. The chain carries TRBV7-9 and TRBJ2-7; possible D gene TRBD2, 6 bases. The sample comprised blood, either unsorted or a sorted T cell fraction (not recorded which). The CDR3 is CASSSVGGTYEQYF. The CDR3 DNA reads as TGTGCCAGCAGCTCCGTCGGAGGGACCTACGAGCAGTACTTC.